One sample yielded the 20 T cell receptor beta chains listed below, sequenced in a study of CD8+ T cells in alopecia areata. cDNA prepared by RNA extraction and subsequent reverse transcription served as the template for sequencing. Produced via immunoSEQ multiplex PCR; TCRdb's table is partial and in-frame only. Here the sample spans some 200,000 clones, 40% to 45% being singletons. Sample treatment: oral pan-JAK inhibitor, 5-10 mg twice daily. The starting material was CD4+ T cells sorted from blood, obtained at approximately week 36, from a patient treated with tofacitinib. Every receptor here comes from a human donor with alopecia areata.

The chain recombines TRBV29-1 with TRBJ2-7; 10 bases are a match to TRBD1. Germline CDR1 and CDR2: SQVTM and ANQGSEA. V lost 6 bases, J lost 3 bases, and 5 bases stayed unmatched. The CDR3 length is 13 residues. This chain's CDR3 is CSVGGTGDYEQYF. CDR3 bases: TGCAGCGTGGGTGGGACAGGGGACTACGAGCAGTACTTC.

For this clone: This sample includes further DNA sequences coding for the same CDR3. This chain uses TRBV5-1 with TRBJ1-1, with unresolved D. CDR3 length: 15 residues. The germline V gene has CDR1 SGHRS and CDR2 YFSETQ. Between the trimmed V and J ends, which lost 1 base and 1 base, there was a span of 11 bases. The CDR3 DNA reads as TGCGCCAGCAGCTTGAGGGCAGGACGGAACACTGAAGCTTTCTTT. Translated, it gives CASSLRAGRNTEAFF.

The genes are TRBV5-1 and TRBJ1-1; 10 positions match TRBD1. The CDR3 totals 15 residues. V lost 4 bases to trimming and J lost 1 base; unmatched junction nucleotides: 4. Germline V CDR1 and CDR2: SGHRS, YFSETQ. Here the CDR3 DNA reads TGCGCCAGCAGCACGGGACAGGGGAGGAACACTGAAGCTTTCTTT. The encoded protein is CASSTGQGRNTEAFF.

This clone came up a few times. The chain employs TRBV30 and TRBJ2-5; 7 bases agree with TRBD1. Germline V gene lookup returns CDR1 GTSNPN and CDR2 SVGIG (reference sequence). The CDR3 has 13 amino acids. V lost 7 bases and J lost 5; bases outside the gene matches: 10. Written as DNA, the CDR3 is TGTGCCTTCCAGACAGGGTTGAGGGAGACCCAGTACTTC. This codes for CAFQTGLRETQYF.

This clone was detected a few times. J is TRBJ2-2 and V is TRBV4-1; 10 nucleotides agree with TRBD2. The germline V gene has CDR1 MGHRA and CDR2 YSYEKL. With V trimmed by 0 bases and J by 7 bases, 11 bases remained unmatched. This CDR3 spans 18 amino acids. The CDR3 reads CASSQDAASGRWGGELFF. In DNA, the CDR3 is TGCGCCAGCAGCCAAGATGCGGCTAGCGGGAGATGGGGCGGGGAGCTGTTTTTT.

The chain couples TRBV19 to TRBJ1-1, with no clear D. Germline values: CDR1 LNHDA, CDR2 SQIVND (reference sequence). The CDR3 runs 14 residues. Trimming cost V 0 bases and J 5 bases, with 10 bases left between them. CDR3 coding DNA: TGTGCCAGTAGTATAGAGGGTGGTCGAACTGAAGCTTTCTTT. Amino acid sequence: CASSIEGGRTEAFF. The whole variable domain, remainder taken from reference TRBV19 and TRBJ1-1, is DGGITQSPKYLFRKEGQNVTLSCEQNLNHDAMYWYRQDPGQGLRLIYYSQIVNDFQKGDIAEGYSVSREKKESFPLTVTSAQKNPTAFYLCASSIEGGRTEAFFGQGTRLTVV.

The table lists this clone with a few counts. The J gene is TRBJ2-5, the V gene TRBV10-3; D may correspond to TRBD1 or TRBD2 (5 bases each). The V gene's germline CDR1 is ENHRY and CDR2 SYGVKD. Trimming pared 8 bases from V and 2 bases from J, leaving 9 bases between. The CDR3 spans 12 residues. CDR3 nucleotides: TGTGCCATCCGGGGCACTCAAGAGACCCAGTACTTC. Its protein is CAIRGTQETQYF.

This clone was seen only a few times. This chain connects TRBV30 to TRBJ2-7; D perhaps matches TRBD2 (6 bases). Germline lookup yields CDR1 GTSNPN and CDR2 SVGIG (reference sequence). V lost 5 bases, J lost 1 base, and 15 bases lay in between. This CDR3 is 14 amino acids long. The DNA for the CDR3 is TGTGCCTGGGGGACCCTTGGAGGGTCCTACGAGCAGTACTTC. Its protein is CAWGTLGGSYEQYF.

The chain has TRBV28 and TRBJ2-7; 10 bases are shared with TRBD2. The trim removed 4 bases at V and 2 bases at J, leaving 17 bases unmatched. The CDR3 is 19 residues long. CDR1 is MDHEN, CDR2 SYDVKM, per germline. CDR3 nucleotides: TGTGCCAGCAGTTCACTAGCCTCCTGGACTAGCGGACATGCCTACGAGCAGTACTTC. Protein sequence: CASSSLASWTSGHAYEQYF.

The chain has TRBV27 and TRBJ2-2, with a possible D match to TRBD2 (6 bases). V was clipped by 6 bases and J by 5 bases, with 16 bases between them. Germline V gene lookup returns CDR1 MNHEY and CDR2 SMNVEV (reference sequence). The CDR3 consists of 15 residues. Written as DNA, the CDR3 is TGTGCCAGCAGCCCCCGGCGGGCGGGGACCGGGGAGCTGTTTTTT. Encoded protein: CASSPRRAGTGELFF.

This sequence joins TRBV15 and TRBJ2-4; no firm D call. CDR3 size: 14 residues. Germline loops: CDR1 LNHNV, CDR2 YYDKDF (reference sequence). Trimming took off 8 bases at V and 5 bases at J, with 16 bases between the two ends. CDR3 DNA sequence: TGTGCCACCCAACAACTGGGCAGGCAAAACATTCAGTACTTC. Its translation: CATQQLGRQNIQYF.

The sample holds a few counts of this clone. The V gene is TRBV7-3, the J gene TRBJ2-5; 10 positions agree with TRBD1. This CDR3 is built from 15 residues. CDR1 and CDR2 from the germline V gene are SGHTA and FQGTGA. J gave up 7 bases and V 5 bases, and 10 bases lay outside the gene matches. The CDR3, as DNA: TGTGCCAGCAGCGCGGGCGACAGGGGGCAGGGGACCCAGTACTTC. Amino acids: CASSAGDRGQGTQYF.

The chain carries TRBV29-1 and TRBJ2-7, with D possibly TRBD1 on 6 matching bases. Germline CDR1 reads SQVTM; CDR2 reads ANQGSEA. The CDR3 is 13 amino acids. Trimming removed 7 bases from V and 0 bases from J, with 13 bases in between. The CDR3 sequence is CSGRMGASYEQYF. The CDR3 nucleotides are TGCAGCGGCCGCATGGGGGCCTCCTACGAGCAGTACTTC.

The CDR3 region has the DNA TGTGCCAGCAGCCGAACCGGGACAGATTCCTACGAGCAGTACTTC. Amino acids: CASSRTGTDSYEQYF. J is TRBJ2-7 and V is TRBV9; 7 nucleotides align to TRBD1. Looked up from germline, CDR1 is SGDLS and CDR2 is YYNGEE. Losses at the gene ends were 4 bases for V and 1 base for J; bases not matched to a gene: 8. The CDR3 is 15 amino acids.

This CDR3 reads CSVVEGLYDPRQHF. The CDR3 DNA reads as TGCAGCGTTGTGGAAGGATTGTACGACCCGCGCCAGCATTTT. The chain couples TRBV29-1 to TRBJ1-5, with D unresolved. The CDR3 extends over 14 amino acids. From germline, CDR1 is SQVTM and CDR2 ANQGSEA. Trimming pared 4 bases from V and 12 bases from J, leaving 22 bases between.

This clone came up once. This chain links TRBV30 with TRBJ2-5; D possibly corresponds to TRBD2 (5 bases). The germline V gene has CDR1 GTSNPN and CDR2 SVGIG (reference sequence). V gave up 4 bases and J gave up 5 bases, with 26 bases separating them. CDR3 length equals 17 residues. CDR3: CAWTPTARGSVLETQYF. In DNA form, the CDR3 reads TGTGCCTGGACCCCAACCGCAAGAGGGAGCGTTTTGGAGACCCAGTACTTC. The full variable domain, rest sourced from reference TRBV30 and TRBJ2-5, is SQTIHQWPATLVQPVGSPLSLECTVEGTSNPNLYWYRQAAGRGLQLLFYSVGIGQISSEVPQNLSASRPQDRQFILSSKKLLLSDSGFYLCAWTPTARGSVLETQYFGPGTRLLVL.

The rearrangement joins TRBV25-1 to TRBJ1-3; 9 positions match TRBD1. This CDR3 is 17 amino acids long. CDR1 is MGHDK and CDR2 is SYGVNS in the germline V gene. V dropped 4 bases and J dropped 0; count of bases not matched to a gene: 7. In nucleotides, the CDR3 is TGTGCCAGCAGTGCCTCGACAGGGGGTCGCTCTGGAAACACCATATATTTT. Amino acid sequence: CASSASTGGRSGNTIYF.

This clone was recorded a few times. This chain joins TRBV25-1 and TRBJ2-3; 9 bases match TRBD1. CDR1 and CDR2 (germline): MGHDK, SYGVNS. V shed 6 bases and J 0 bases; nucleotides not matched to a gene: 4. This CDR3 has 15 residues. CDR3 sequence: CASSRQGVSTDTQYF. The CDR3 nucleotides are TGTGCCAGCAGCCGACAGGGGGTCAGCACAGATACGCAGTATTTT.

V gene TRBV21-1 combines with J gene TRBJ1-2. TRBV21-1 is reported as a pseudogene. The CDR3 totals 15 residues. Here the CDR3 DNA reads TGTGCCAGCACCGAAAGACGGAATACTAACTATGGCTACACCTTC. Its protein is CASTERRNTNYGYTF.

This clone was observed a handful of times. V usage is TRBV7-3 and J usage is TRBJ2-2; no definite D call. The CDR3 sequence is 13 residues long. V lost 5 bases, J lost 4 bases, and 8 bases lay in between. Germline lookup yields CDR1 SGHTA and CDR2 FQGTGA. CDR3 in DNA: TGTGCCAGCAGCGTAAGCCTCACCGGGGAGCTGTTTTTT. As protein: CASSVSLTGELFF.